This T cell receptor (beta chain) was observed in a study of blood T cell repertoires in COVID-19. This CDR3 is 15 amino acids long. Germline CDR1 reads MNHNS; CDR2 reads SASEGT. The V gene lost 2 bases and the J gene lost 7 bases, with 12 bases spanning the gap. Measured with immunoSEQ multiplex PCR; TCRdb has only the in-frame clones, and not every one. In the table there are fewer than 250,000 clones, 83% of which are singletons. The sequence was collected from a human donor in a cohort sampled during active COVID-19. Sequenced input: peripheral blood. V usage is TRBV6-1 and J usage is TRBJ1-6; D is possibly TRBD1 (5 bases). In DNA, the CDR3 is TGTGCCAGCAGTGAACAGGGAAGGTTAAATTCACCCCTCCACTTT. It is translated as CASSEQGRLNSPLHF.